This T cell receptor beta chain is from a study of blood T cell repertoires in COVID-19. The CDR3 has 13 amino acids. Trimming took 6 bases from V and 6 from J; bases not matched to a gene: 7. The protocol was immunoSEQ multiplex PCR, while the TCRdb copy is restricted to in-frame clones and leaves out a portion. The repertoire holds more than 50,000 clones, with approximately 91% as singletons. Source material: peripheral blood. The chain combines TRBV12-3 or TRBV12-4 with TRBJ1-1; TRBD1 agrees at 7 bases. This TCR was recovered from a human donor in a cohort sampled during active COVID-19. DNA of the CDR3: TGTGCCAGCAGGATAACAGGGGTCTCTGAAGCTTTCTTT. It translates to CASRITGVSEAFF.